This TCR beta chain was recovered during a study of T-cell reconstitution after alpha-beta-depleted transplantation in children. Study results and caveats: Recipient T cells and thymic progenitors that survived were the source of the high TCRbeta diversity seen at day 60 in some patients. T-cell numbers and diversity one year post-transplant derived largely from freshly generated T cells. Expanded graft clones numbering several hundred reportedly gave rise to alpha-beta T cells about two months after transplant.

Preparing the TCRbeta library involved the use of unique molecular identifiers. TCRdb reprocessed the PCR reads with MiXCR, giving one entry per CDR3 protein. The sample contains about 280,000 distinct CDR3 sequences, around a tenth of which appear only once. There are 17 residues in the CDR3. J was trimmed by 2 bases and V by 7 bases; bases with no gene match: 11. The germline V gene encodes CDR1 SQVTM and CDR2 ANQGSEA. This clonotype was counted many times. The antigen remains undetermined. Sequenced material: peripheral blood, taken 180 days after TCRalphabeta/CD19-depleted stem cell transplant. The sequence derives from a male patient between 2 and 9 years old who had a stem cell transplant for chronic granulomatous disease, so the T cells may come from the graft donor. The chain joins TRBV29-1 to TRBJ2-2, with 12 bases identical to TRBD2. DNA of the CDR3: TGCAGCGCCCGACGGACTAGCGGGATCTCCAACACCGGGGAGCTGTTTTTT. Its protein is CSARRTSGISNTGELFF.